The clone carrying this T cell receptor (beta chain) was seen a few times. Building of the TCR beta libraries involved iRepertoire HTBI primers and Arm-PCR of CDR3 regions. TCRdb fed the multiplex PCR reads into MiXCR, producing one record per CDR3 protein. The sample lists approximately 690,000 distinct CDR3 sequences, around 32% seen once, with about 40% in the top ten. Specified time point: persistent/refractory GD, antithyroid drugs over 5 years with positive TRAb. PBMC RNA was the source of the TCR library. These data come from a study of regulatory T cells in long-lasting Graves disease. The germline V and J ends were trimmed by 7 bases and 4 bases, with 19 bases remaining between them. Looked up from germline, CDR1 is MDHEN and CDR2 is SYDVKM. This CDR3 contains 15 residues.

The clonotype was recovered from a female donor with Graves disease. The V and J genes are TRBV28 and TRBJ1-1; D is undetermined. The sample was peripheral blood mononuclear cells (PBMCs), taken when the disease was refractory, from a patient treated with antithyroid drugs. The CDR3 DNA reads as TGTGCCAGCAACCCTATTGGAGGGCGGGGCACTGAAGCTTTCTTT. Protein: CASNPIGGRGTEAFF.